A single sample is the source of the 15 T cell receptor beta chains below, sequenced in a study of cytomegalovirus exposure and HLA in healthy donors. Method: immunoSEQ multiplex PCR; TCRdb's copy keeps in-frame clones and lacks some. This sample has 200,000 or so clones, with 80% to 90% found just once. Material: PBMCs. These TCRs come from a woman younger than 35 in good health and CMV-seropositive.

This chain connects TRBV5-6 to TRBJ1-1; no clear D. This CDR3 comprises 14 residues. The V end lost 5 bases, the J end lost 2 bases, and 13 bases lay between the germline ends. The V gene's germline CDR1 is SGHDT and CDR2 YYEEEE. CDR3 protein: CASRVGSGNTEAFF. The CDR3 DNA follows: TGTGCCAGCAGGGTGGGGAGTGGAAACACTGAAGCTTTCTTT.

V gene TRBV7-9 combines with J gene TRBJ2-7, with D perhaps matching TRBD1 (6 bases). CDR1 is SEHNR and CDR2 is FQNEAQ in the germline V gene (reference sequence). This CDR3 contains 14 residues. V was shortened by 5 bases and J by 4 bases, with 15 bases between the two germline ends. The CDR3 loop reads CASSQGRTRYEQYF. CDR3 DNA: TGTGCCAGCAGCCAGGGGAGAACAAGGTACGAGCAGTACTTC.

J is TRBJ2-7 and V is TRBV5-1; 8 nucleotides align to TRBD2. The CDR3 is made up of 17 amino acids. V dropped 0 bases and J dropped 2; count of bases not matched to a gene: 10. Per the germline V gene, CDR1 is SGHRS and CDR2 is YFSETQ. CDR3 nucleotides: TGCGCCAGCAGCTTGGGGGGCGCGACTAGCGTGGCCTACGAGCAGTACTTC. It encodes CASSLGGATSVAYEQYF.

The sample holds one count of this clone. The rearrangement uses TRBV7-9 and TRBJ1-2; 7 nucleotides line up with TRBD1. With 5 bases clipped from V and 5 bases from J, the junction kept 14 bases outside the gene matches. CDR1 SEHNR and CDR2 FQNEAQ come from the germline V gene (reference sequence). The CDR3 length is 16 residues. As DNA, the CDR3 is TGTGCCAGCAGCCGCCTCCGGGCAGGGGGAGTTTATGGCTACACCTTC. It specifies CASSRLRAGGVYGYTF.

The V and J genes are TRBV29-1 and TRBJ2-7; 9 bases align to TRBD1. The length of the CDR3 is 15 residues. Trimming took 4 bases from V and 2 from J; bases not matched to a gene: 9. Germline V CDR1 and CDR2: SQVTM, ANQGSEA. CDR3: CSVGGVGQGTYEQYF. CDR3 nucleotides: TGCAGCGTTGGAGGTGTGGGACAGGGCACCTACGAGCAGTACTTC.

The chain recombines TRBV9 with TRBJ2-1; 7 bases map to TRBD2. CDR1 is SGDLS, CDR2 YYNGEE, per germline. J lost 0 bases, V lost 3 bases, and 0 bases had no gene match. The CDR3 covers 14 residues. The CDR3 here is CASSGDYSYNEQFF. The DNA for the CDR3 is TGTGCCAGCAGCGGGGACTACTCCTACAATGAGCAGTTCTTC.

The chain uses TRBV28 and TRBJ1-2; 7 nucleotides align to TRBD1. The germline gives CDR1 MDHEN, CDR2 SYDVKM. J lost 4 bases, V lost 2 bases, and 7 bases had no gene match. The CDR3 extends over 15 amino acids. The DNA for the CDR3 is TGTGCCAGCAGTTTACCGGACAGGTTGTTCTATGGCTACACCTTC. This gives the protein CASSLPDRLFYGYTF.

The V call is TRBV6-1, the J call TRBJ1-4; TRBD1 agrees at 9 bases. V lost 5 bases, J lost 7 bases, and 5 bases stayed unmatched. CDR1 is MNHNS and CDR2 is SASEGT in the germline V gene. The CDR3 is 14 residues long. For the CDR3, the DNA is TGTGCCAGCAGTATGGGGGACAGGGTTGAAAAACTGTTTTTT. The encoded protein is CASSMGDRVEKLFF.

The chain uses TRBV9 and TRBJ2-1; D not certain. V was cut by 0 bases and J by 0 bases, with 22 bases left in between. The CDR3 spans 20 residues. Germline V lookup: CDR1 SGDLS, CDR2 YYNGEE. As DNA, the CDR3 is TGTGCCAGCAGCGTAGTCCCAATCGGGTCCGGCGGCCTCTCCTACAATGAGCAGTTCTTC. Its translation: CASSVVPIGSGGLSYNEQFF.

CDR3 DNA sequence: TGCGCCAGCAGCTTGGGATTAGCCGGTCCCAATGAGCAGTTCTTC. Translated: CASSLGLAGPNEQFF. The chain couples TRBV5-1 to TRBJ2-1; the D is unclear. This CDR3 has 15 residues. Trimming removed 0 bases at V and 6 bases at J, with 13 bases between. The germline V gene has CDR1 SGHRS and CDR2 YFSETQ. The complete variable domain, with remaining parts taken from reference TRBV5-1 and TRBJ2-1, reads KAGVTQTPRYLIKTRGQQVTLSCSPISGHRSVSWYQQTPGQGLQFLFEYFSETQRNKGNFPGRFSGRQFSNSRSEMNVSTLELGDSALYLCASSLGLAGPNEQFFGPGTRLTVL.

This rearrangement joins TRBV7-2 to TRBJ1-3; D gene uncertain. V lost 3 bases, J lost 0 bases, and 12 bases lay in between. From germline, CDR1 is SGHTA and CDR2 FQGNSA. The CDR3 extends over 16 amino acids. CDR3 in DNA: TGTGCCAGCAGCTTCCGACGACCGGGCTCTGGAAACACCATATATTTT. As protein: CASSFRRPGSGNTIYF.

The V and J genes are TRBV10-3 and TRBJ2-3; 10 bases are a match to TRBD1. Unmatched junction bases numbered 2, after V lost 8 bases and J lost 0 bases. This CDR3 spans 14 amino acids. CDR1 and CDR2 (germline): ENHRY, SYGVKD. CDR3 amino acids: CAIEDRGSTDTQYF. The CDR3 nucleotides read TGTGCCATCGAGGACAGGGGGAGCACAGATACGCAGTATTTT.

This chain uses TRBV27 with TRBJ2-2; D uncertain. V was clipped by 1 base and J by 3 bases, with 3 bases between them. The length of the CDR3 is 13 residues. Germline V CDR1 and CDR2: MNHEY, SMNVEV (reference sequence). As DNA, the CDR3 is TGTGCCAGCAGTTTATTCGACACCGGGGAGCTGTTTTTT. The encoded protein is CASSLFDTGELFF.

The genes are TRBV5-6 and TRBJ2-1; possibly TRBD2 for D (6 bases). The CDR3 totals 16 residues. V was trimmed by 0 bases and J by 4 bases, leaving 14 bases between them. From germline, CDR1 is SGHDT and CDR2 YYEEEE. The CDR3 DNA reads as TGTGCCAGCAGCTTGGGCGGGACTGGCCTTTACAATGAGCAGTTCTTC. Protein: CASSLGGTGLYNEQFF.

The chain carries TRBV30 and TRBJ1-1; D might be TRBD1 (6 bases). V lost 1 base, J lost 0 bases, and 12 bases lay in between. The CDR3 consists of 15 residues. In germline, CDR1 is GTSNPN, CDR2 SVGIG (reference sequence). DNA of the CDR3: TGTGCCTGGAGTGCCCTGACAGGTTTGAACACTGAAGCTTTCTTT. Its protein product is CAWSALTGLNTEAFF.